A selection of T cell receptor beta chains follows, all from one sample in a study of blood T cell repertoires in COVID-19. The repertoire was sequenced with immunoSEQ multiplex PCR; TCRdb's copy has only in-frame clones and lacks some. The sample yields roughly 260,000 clones, more than 85% seen once. Material: peripheral blood. Receptor source: a person under 30 with COVID-19, enrolled during active disease. Both conserved end residues are part of each CDR3. The order of the fields is CDR3 protein, V gene.

CASSLGGLAGVETQYF | TRBV7-6
CASSVAPGDSYEQYF | TRBV9
CASSLGPSEAFF | TRBV12-3/TRBV12-4
CASGLSGSSYNEQFF | TRBV12-5
CASMVDGANEQFF | TRBV5-1
CASSLDNTDTQYF | TRBV27
CASSFHRGDTGELFF | TRBV27
CASSPGLGSYNEQFF | TRBV7-2
CASSSPGTGGSDTQYF | TRBV13
CASRTGQGLNIQYF | TRBV2
CAISVDYSYNEQFF | TRBV10-3
CATSGGGLNEKLFF | TRBV15
CASSLRAGGVGETQYF | TRBV7-9
CASSPPGQSYEQYF | TRBV7-9
CASSQLARDRSYEQYF | TRBV4-2
CATSRVGGSYEQYF | TRBV15
CASSNRITGGTEAFF | TRBV4-1
CASSQDLSPREQYF | TRBV4-2
CASSLGNGLSSYEQYF | TRBV5-4
CASSRGLGSHEQFF | TRBV11-2
CASSIDKGRVGDSNQPQHF | TRBV19
CASSGGRDQETQYF | TRBV5-1
CASSSTLAGDLSTQYF | TRBV4-1
CAISEWGGHGEQFF | TRBV10-3
CASSNVSGREGTYEQYF | TRBV21-1
CASSPGGLANYGYTF | TRBV3-1/TRBV3-2
CASSIEIDYSNQPQHF | TRBV19
CASSYRTTGDYEQYF | TRBV6-5
CASSDSMTGAVTEAFF | TRBV6-4
CASRPGQGGNQPQHF | TRBV7-4
CASSTLGVQGTQPQHF | TRBV27
CASSAVSSRGPTEAFF | TRBV10-2
CASSVALGDRASGNTIYF | TRBV10-1
CASSFGPSYEQYF | TRBV7-6
CASSSSQQRNTEAFF | TRBV5-4
CASRAGWGTDTQYF | TRBV6-5
CASSLGQGHGYTF | TRBV12-3/TRBV12-4
CASSLFLNEQYF | TRBV7-9
CASSVSSGSIYEQYF | TRBV9
CASSLTSSSSEQYF | TRBV7-2
CASSSARTGTGELFF | TRBV5-1
CASSHGQSSLAKNIQYF | TRBV7-9